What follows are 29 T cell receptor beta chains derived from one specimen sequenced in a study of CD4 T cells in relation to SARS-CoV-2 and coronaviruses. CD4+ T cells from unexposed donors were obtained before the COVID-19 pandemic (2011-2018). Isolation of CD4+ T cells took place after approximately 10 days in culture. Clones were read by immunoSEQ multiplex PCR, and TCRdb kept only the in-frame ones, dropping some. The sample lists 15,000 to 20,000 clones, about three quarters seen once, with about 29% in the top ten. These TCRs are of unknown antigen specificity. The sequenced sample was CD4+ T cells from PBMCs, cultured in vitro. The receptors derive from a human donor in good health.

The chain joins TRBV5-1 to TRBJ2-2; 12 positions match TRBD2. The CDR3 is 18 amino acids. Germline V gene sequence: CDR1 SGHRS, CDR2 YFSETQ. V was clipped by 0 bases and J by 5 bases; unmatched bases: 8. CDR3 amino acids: CASSLGATSGRWTGELFF. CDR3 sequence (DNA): TGCGCCAGCAGCTTGGGCGCAACTAGCGGGAGGTGGACCGGGGAGCTGTTTTTT.

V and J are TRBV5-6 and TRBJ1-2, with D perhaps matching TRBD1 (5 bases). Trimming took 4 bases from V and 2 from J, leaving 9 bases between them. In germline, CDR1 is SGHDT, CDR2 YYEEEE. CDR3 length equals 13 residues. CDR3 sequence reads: CASSPTENYGYTF. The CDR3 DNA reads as TGTGCCAGCAGCCCGACAGAGAACTATGGCTACACCTTC.

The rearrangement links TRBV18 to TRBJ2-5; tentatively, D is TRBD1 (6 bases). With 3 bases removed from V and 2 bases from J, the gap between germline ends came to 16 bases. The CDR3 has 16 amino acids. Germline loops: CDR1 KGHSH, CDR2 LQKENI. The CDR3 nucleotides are TGTGCCAGCTCACCTCCAGGGGTAGCAAATCAAGAGACCCAGTACTTC. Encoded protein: CASSPPGVANQETQYF.

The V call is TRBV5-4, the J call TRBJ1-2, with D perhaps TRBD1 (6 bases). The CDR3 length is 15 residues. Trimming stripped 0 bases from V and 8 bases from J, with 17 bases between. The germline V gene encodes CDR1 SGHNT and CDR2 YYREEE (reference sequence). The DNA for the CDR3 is TGTGCCAGCAGCTTGGGGGCAGGCGGGACAATCGGCTACACCTTC. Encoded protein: CASSLGAGGTIGYTF.

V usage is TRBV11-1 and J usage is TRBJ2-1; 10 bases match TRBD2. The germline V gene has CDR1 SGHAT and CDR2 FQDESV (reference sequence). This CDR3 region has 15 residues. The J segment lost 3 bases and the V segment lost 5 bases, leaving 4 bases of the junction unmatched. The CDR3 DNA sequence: TGTGCCAGCAGCCAACTAGCGGGAAGCTACAATGAGCAGTTCTTC. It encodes CASSQLAGSYNEQFF.

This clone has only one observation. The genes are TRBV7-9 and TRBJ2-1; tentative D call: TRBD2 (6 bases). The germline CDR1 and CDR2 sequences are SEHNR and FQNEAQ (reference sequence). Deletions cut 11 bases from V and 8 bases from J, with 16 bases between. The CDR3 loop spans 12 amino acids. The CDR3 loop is CAPQVPGDEQFF. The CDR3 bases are TGTGCCCCTCAAGTTCCGGGAGATGAGCAGTTCTTC.

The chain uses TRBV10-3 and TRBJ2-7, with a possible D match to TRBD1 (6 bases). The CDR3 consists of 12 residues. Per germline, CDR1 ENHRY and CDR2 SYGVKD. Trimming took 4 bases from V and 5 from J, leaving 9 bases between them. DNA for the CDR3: TGTGCCATCAGTGCACAGGGCCACGAGCAGTACTTC. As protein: CAISAQGHEQYF.

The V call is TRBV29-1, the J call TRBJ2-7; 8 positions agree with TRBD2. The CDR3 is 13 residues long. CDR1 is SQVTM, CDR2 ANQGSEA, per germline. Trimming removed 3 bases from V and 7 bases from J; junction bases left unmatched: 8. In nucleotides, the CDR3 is TGCAGCGTTGATCGGGGGGGGTCAGGGGAGCAGTACTTC. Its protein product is CSVDRGGSGEQYF.

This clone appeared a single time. The CDR3 region is CASSLIKGVGETQYF. In DNA, the CDR3 is TGTGCCAGCAGCTTAATCAAGGGCGTCGGGGAGACCCAGTACTTC. The chain has TRBV11-2 and TRBJ2-5; D not resolved. The CDR3 spans 15 residues. Per the germline V gene, CDR1 is SGHAT and CDR2 is FQNNGV. Between the trimmed V and J ends, which lost 2 bases and 5 bases, there was a span of 15 bases.

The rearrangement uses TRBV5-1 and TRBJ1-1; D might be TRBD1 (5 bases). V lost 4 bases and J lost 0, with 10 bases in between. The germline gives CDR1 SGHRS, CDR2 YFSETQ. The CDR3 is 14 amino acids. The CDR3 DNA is TGCGCCAGCAGCCGAGGGACGGTGAACACTGAAGCTTTCTTT. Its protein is CASSRGTVNTEAFF.

CDR3 nucleotides: TGTGCCAGTAGTAAAATACAGGGGCCGGCTAACTATGGCTACACCTTC. This gives the protein CASSKIQGPANYGYTF. The chain employs TRBV19 and TRBJ1-2; 7 positions agree with TRBD1. The germline V gene encodes CDR1 LNHDA and CDR2 SQIVND (reference sequence). CDR3 size: 16 residues. With 4 bases clipped from V and 0 bases from J, the junction kept 8 bases outside the gene matches.

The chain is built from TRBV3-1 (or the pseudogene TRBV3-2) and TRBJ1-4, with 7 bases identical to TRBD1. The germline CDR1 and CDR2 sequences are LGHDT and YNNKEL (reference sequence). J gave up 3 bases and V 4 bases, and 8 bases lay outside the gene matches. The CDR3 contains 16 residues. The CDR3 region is CASSRGTVGANEKLFF. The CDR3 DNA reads TGTGCCAGCAGCCGGGGGACAGTGGGGGCTAATGAAAAACTGTTTTTT.

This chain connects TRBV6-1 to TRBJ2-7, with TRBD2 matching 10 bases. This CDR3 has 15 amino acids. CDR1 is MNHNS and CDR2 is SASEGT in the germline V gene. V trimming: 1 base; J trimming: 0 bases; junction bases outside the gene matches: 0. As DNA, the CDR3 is TGTGCCAGCAGTGAAGGGACTAGCGGCTCCTACGAGCAGTACTTC. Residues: CASSEGTSGSYEQYF.

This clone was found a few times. CDR3 residues: CASSVQMSSYNEQFF. DNA of the CDR3: TGTGCCAGTAGTGTCCAGATGAGCTCCTACAATGAGCAGTTCTTC. V and J are TRBV19 and TRBJ2-1, with no clear D. Germline CDR1 and CDR2: LNHDA and SQIVND (reference sequence). There are 15 residues in the CDR3. V lost 5 bases, J lost 0 bases, and 11 bases lay in between.

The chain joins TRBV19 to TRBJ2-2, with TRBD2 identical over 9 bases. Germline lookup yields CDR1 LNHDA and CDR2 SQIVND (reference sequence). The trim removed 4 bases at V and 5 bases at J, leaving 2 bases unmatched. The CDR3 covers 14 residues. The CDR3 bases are TGTGCCAGTAGTACCAGCGGGGGGACCGGGGAGCTGTTTTTT. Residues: CASSTSGGTGELFF.

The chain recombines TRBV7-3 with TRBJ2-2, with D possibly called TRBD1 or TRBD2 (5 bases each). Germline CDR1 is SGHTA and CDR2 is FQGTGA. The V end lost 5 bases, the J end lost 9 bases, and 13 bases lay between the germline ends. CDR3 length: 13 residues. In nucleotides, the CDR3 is TGTGCCAGCAGCCGATCCGGGGCGAGGGAGCTGTTTTTT. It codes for CASSRSGARELFF.

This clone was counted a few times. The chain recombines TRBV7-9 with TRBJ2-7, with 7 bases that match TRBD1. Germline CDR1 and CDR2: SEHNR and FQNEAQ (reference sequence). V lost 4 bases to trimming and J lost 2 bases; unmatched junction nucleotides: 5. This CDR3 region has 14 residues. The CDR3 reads CASSSRDSTYEQYF. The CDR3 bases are TGTGCCAGCAGCTCCCGGGACAGCACCTACGAGCAGTACTTC.

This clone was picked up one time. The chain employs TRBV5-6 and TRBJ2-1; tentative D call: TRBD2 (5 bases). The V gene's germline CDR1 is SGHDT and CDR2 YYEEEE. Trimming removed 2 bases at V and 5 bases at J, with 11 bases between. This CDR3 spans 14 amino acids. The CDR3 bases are TGTGCCAGCAGCTTACTAAGGGAGAACAATGAGCAGTTCTTC. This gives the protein CASSLLRENNEQFF.

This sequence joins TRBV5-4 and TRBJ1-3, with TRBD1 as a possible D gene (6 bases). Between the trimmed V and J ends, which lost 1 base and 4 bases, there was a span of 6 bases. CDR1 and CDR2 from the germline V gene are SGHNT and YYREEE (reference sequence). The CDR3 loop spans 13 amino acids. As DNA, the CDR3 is TGTGCCAGCAGCTTGACAGGGGGAAACACCATATATTTT. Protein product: CASSLTGGNTIYF.

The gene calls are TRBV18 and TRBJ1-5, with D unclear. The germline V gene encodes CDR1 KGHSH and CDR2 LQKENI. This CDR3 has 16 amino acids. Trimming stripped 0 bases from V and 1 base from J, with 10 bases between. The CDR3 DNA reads TGTGCCAGCTCACCACCCGGGAGCAACAGCAATCAGCCCCAGCATTTT. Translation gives CASSPPGSNSNQPQHF.

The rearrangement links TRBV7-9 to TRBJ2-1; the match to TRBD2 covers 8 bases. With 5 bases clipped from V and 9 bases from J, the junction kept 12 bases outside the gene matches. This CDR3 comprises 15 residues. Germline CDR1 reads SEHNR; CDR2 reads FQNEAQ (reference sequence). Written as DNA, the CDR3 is TGTGCCAGCAGCCGAGAGAGCGGGAGAGCCAGTGAGCAGTTCTTC. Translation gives CASSRESGRASEQFF.

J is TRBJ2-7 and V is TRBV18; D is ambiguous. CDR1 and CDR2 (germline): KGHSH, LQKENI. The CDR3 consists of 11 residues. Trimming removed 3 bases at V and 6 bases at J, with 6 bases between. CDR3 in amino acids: CASSPDAEQYF. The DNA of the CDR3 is TGTGCCAGCTCACCTGATGCCGAGCAGTACTTC.

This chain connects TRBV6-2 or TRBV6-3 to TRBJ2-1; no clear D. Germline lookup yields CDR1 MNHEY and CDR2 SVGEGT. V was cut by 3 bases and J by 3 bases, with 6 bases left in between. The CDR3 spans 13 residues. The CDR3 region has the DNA TGTGCCAGCAGTTATAGAATCTACAATGAGCAGTTCTTC. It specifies CASSYRIYNEQFF.

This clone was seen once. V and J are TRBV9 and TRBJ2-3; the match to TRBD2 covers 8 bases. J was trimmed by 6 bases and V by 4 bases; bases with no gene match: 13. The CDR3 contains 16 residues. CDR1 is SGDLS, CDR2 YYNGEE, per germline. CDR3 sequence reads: CASSSISGVLQDTQYF. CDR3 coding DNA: TGTGCCAGCAGCTCAATTAGCGGGGTCCTTCAGGATACGCAGTATTTT.

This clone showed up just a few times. Here the CDR3 reads CASRPDRGTQPQHF. Here the CDR3 DNA reads TGTGCCAGCAGACCCGACAGGGGGACTCAGCCCCAGCATTTT. V usage is TRBV2 and J usage is TRBJ1-5, with 9 bases lining up with TRBD1. There are 14 residues in the CDR3. V dropped 6 bases and J dropped 6; count of bases not matched to a gene: 6. Germline CDR1 reads SNHLY; CDR2 reads FYNNEI.

CDR3 sequence (DNA): TGTGCCAGCAGCTTAAAGGCCAGTTCCCTCTCTGGAAACACCATATATTTT. This gives the protein CASSLKASSLSGNTIYF. The genes are TRBV7-3 and TRBJ1-3; D not resolved. The germline V gene encodes CDR1 SGHTA and CDR2 FQGTGA. Trimming removed 1 base from V and 0 bases from J, with 13 bases in between. This CDR3 has 17 residues.

The CDR3 is CASSLRLAGFHEQYF. CDR3 sequence (DNA): TGCGCCAGCAGCTTGAGGCTAGCGGGCTTCCACGAGCAGTACTTC. The chain has TRBV5-1 and TRBJ2-7, with TRBD2 matching 8 bases. The length of the CDR3 is 15 residues. Germline V CDR1 and CDR2: SGHRS, YFSETQ. Trimming removed 1 base from V and 5 bases from J; junction bases left unmatched: 8.

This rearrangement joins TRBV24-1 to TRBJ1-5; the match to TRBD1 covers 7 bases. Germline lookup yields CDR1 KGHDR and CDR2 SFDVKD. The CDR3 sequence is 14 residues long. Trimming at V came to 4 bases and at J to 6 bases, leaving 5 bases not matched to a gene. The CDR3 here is CATSDGTVIQPQHF. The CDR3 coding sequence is TGTGCCACCAGTGACGGGACAGTTATTCAGCCCCAGCATTTT.

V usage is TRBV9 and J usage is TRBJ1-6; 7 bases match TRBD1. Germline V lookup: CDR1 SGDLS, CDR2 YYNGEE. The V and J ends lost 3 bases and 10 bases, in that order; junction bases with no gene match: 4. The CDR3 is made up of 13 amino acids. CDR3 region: CASSGNRGSPLHF. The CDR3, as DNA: TGTGCCAGCAGCGGGAACAGGGGCTCACCCCTCCACTTT.